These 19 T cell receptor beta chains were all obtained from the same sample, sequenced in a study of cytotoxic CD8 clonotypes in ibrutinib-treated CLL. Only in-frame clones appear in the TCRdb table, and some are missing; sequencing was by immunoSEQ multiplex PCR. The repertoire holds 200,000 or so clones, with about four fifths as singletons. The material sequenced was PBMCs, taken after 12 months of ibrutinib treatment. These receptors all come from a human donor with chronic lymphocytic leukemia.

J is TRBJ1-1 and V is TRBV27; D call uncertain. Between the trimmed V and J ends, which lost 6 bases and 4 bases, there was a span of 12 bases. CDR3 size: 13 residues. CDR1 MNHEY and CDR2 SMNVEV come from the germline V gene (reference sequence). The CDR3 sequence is CASSPKAGTEAFF. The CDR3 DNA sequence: TGTGCCAGCAGCCCCAAGGCCGGCACTGAAGCTTTCTTT.

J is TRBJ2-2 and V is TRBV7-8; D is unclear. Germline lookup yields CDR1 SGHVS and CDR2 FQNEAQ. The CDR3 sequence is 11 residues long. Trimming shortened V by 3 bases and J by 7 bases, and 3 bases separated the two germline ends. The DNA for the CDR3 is TGTGCCAGCAGCTTTCTCGGGGAGCTGTTTTTT. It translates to CASSFLGELFF.

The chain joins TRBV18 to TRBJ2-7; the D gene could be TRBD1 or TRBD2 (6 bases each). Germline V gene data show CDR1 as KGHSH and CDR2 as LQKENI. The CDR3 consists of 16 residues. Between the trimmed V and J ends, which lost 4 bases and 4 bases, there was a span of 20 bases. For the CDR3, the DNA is TGTGCCAGCTCACAAGGGGACACCGGGGGACCTTACGAGCAGTACTTC. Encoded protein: CASSQGDTGGPYEQYF.

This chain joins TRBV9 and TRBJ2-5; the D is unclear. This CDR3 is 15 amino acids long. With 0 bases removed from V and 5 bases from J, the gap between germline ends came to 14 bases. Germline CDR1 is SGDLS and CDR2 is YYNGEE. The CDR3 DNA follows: TGTGCCAGCAGCGTAGTGAGAGGAGAAGGGGAGACCCAGTACTTC. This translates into CASSVVRGEGETQYF.

This CDR3 is CASTGTGGGNTIYF. The CDR3 nucleotides read TGTGCCAGCACCGGGACAGGGGGGGGTAACACCATATATTTT. V and J are TRBV6-1 and TRBJ1-3, with TRBD1 matching over 11 bases. The germline CDR1 and CDR2 sequences are MNHNS and SASEGT. CDR3 size: 14 residues. Trimming took 7 bases from V and 7 from J; bases not matched to a gene: 6.

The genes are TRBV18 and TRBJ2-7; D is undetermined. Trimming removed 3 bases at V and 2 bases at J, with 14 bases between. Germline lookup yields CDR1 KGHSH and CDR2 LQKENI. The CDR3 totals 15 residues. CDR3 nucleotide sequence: TGTGCCAGCTCACCCCCCCGAGGCGGACCCTACGAGCAGTACTTC. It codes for CASSPPRGGPYEQYF.

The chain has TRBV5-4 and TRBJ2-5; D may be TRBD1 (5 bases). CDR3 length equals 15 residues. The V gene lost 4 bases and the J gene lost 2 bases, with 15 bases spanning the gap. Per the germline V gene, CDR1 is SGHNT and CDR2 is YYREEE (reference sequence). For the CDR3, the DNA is TGTGCCAGCAGCCTCTGGGGCAGGAGACAAGAGACCCAGTACTTC. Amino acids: CASSLWGRRQETQYF.

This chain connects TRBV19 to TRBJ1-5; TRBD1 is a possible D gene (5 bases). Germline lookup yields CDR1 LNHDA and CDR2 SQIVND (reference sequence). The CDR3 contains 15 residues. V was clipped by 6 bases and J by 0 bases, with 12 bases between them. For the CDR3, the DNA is TGTGCCAGTAGGTGGGGCATCCTTAGCAATCAGCCCCAGCATTTT. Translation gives CASRWGILSNQPQHF.

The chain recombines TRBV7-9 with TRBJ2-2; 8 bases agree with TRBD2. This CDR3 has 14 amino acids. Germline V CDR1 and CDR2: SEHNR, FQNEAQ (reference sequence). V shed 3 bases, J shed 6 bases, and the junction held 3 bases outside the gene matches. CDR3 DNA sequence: TGTGCCAGCAGCTTCAGCGGGGGATCCGGGGAGCTGTTTTTT. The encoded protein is CASSFSGGSGELFF.

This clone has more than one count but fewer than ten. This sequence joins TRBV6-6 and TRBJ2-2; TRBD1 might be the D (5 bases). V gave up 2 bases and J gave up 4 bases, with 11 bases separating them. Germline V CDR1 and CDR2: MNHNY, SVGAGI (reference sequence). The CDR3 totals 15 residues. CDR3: CASSYRQMGTGELFF. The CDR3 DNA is TGTGCCAGCAGTTACCGACAGATGGGCACCGGGGAGCTGTTTTTT.

CDR3 nucleotides: TGTGCCAGCAGCCCTACAGGGTCCTACGAGCAGTACTTC. Translating it yields CASSPTGSYEQYF. V and J are TRBV6-1 and TRBJ2-7, with D possibly matching TRBD1 (6 bases). This CDR3 comprises 13 residues. Trimming pared 6 bases from V and 1 base from J, leaving 10 bases between. Germline CDR1 reads MNHNS; CDR2 reads SASEGT.

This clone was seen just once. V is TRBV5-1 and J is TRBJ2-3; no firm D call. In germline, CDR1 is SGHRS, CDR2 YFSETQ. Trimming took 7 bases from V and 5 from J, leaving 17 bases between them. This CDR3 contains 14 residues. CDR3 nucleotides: TGCGCCAGCTACCCGGGTGCCCAACGAGATACGCAGTATTTT. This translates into CASYPGAQRDTQYF.

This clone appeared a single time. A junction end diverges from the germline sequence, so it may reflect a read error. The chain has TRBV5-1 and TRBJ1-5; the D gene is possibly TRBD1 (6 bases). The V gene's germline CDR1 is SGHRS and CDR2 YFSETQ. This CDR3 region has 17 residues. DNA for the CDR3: TGCACCAGCAGCCCGGCCTTGGACGGGGGGCCCGATCAGCCCCAGCATTTT. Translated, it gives CTSSPALDGGPDQPQHF. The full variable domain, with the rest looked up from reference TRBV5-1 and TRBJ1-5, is KAGVTQTPRYLIKTRGQQVTLSCSPISGHRSVSWYQQTPGQGLQFLFEYFSETQRNKGNFPGRFSGRQFSNSRSEMNVSTLELGDSALYLCTSSPALDGGPDQPQHFGDGTRLSIL.

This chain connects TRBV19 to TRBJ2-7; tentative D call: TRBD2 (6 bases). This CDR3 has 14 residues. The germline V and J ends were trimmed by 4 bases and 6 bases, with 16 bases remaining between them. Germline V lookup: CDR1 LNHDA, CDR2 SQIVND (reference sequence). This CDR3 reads CASSKSSVILEQYF. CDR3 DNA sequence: TGTGCCAGTAGTAAATCTAGCGTTATCCTCGAGCAGTACTTC.

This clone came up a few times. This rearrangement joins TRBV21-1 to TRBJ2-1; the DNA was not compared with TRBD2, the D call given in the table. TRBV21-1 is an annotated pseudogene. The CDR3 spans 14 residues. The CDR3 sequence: CATHLAGHYNEQFF. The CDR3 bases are TGTGCCACTCACCTAGCGGGGCATTACAATGAGCAGTTCTTC.

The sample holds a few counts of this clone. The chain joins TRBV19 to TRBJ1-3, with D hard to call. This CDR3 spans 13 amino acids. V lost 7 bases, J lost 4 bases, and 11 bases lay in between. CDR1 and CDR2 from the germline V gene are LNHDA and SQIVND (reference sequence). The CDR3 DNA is TGTGCCAGTACCCCGAATCCCGGAAACACCATATATTTT. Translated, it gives CASTPNPGNTIYF.

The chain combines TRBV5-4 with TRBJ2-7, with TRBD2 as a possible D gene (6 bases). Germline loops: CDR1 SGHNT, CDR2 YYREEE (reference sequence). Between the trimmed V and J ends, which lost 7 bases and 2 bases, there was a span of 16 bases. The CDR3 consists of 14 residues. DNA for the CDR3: TGTGCCAGCGGACCGGGCGGGAATACCTACGAGCAGTACTTC. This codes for CASGPGGNTYEQYF.

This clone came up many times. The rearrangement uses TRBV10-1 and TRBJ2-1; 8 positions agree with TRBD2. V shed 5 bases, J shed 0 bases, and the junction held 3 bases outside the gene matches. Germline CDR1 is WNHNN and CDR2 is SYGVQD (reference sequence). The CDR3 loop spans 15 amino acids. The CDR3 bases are TGCGCCAGCAGTTTAGCGGGGAGCTCCTACAATGAGCAGTTCTTC. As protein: CASSLAGSSYNEQFF.

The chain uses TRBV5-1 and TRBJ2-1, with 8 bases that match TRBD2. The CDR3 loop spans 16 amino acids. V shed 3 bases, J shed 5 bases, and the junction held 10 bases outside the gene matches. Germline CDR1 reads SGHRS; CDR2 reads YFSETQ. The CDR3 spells CASSSLPGLGHNEQFF. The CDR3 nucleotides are TGCGCCAGCAGCTCGTTGCCGGGACTAGGGCACAATGAGCAGTTCTTC.